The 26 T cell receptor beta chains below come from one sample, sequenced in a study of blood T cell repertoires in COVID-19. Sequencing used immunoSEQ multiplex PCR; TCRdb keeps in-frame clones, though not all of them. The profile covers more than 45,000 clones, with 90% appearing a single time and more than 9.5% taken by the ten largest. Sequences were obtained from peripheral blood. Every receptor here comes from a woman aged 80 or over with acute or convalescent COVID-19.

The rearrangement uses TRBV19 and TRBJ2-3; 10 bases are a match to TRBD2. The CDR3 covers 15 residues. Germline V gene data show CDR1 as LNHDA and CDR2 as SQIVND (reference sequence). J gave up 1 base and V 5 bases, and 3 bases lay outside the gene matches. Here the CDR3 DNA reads TGTGCCAGTAGTCCAGCGGGAGGGGGCACAGATACGCAGTATTTT. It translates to CASSPAGGGTDTQYF. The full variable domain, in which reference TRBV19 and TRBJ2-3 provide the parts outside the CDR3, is DGGITQSPKYLFRKEGQNVTLSCEQNLNHDAMYWYRQDPGQGLRLIYYSQIVNDFQKGDIAEGYSVSREKKESFPLTVTSAQKNPTAFYLCASSPAGGGTDTQYFGPGTRLTVL.

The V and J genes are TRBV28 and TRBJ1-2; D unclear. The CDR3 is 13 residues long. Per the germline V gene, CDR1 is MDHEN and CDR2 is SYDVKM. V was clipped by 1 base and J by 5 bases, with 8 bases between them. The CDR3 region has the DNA TGTGCCAGCAGTTTATCCAGGATATATGGCTACACCTTC. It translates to CASSLSRIYGYTF.

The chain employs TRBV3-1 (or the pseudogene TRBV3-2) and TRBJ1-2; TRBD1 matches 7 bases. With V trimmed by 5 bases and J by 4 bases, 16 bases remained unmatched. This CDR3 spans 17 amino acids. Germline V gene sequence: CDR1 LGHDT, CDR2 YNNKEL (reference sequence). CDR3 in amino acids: CASSEIKPRDSAYGYTF. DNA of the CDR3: TGTGCCAGCAGCGAAATCAAGCCTCGGGACAGCGCCTATGGCTACACCTTC.

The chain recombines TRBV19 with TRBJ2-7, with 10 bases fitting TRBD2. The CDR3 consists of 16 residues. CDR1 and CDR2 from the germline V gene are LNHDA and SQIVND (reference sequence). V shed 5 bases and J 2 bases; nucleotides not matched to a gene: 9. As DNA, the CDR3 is TGTGCCAGTAGTCTTGGAGTAGCGGGAGGAACCTACGAGCAGTACTTC. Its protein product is CASSLGVAGGTYEQYF.

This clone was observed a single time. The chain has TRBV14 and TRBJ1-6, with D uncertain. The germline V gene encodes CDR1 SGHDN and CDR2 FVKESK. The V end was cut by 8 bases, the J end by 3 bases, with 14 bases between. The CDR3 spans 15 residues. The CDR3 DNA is TGTGCCAGCGCGCGGGGAGGGTTCTATAATTCACCCCTCCACTTT. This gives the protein CASARGGFYNSPLHF.

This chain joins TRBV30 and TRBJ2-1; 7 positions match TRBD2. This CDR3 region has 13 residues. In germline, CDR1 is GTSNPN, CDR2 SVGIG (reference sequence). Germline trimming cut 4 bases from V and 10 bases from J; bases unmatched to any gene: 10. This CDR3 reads CAWNEGAGKEQFF. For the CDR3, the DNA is TGTGCCTGGAATGAAGGAGCGGGAAAAGAGCAGTTCTTC.

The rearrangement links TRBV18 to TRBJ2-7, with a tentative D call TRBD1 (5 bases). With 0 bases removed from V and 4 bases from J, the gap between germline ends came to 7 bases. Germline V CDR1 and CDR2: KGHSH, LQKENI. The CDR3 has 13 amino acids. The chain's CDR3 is CASSPPQGYEQYF. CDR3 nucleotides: TGTGCCAGCTCACCACCTCAGGGATACGAGCAGTACTTC.

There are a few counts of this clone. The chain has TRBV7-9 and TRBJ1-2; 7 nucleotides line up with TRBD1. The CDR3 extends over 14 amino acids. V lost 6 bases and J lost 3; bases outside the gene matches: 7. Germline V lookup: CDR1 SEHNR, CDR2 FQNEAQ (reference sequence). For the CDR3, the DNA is TGTGCCAGCAGTTTACAGGGGAAACACTATGGCTACACCTTC. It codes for CASSLQGKHYGYTF.

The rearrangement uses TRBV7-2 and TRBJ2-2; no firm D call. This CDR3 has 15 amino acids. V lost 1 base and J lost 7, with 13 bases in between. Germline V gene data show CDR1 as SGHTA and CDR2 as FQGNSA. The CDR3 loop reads CASSLGQAGYGELFF. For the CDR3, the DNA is TGTGCCAGCAGCTTAGGGCAGGCCGGTTACGGGGAGCTGTTTTTT.

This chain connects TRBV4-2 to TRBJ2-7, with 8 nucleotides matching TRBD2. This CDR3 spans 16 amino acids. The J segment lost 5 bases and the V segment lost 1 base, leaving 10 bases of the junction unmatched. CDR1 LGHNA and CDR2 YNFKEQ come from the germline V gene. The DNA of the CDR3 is TGTGCCAGCAGCCAAGGCCAAGCGGGAGTCAGGAACGAGCAGTACTTC. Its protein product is CASSQGQAGVRNEQYF.

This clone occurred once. As DNA, the CDR3 is TGTGCCAGCAGCTTGGGTGGGGGGGCGTATAATTCACCCCTCCACTTT. As protein: CASSLGGGAYNSPLHF. The chain uses TRBV5-5 and TRBJ1-6; TRBD1 is a possible D gene (6 bases). The CDR3 has 16 amino acids. Germline lookup yields CDR1 SGHKS and CDR2 YYEKEE (reference sequence). V lost 0 bases, J lost 4 bases, and 11 bases lay in between.

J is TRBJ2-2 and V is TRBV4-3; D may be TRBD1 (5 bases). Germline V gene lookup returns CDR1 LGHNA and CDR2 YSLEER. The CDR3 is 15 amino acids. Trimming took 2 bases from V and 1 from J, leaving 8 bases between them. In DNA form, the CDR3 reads TGCGCCAGCAGCCAACCCCAGGGGAACACCGGGGAGCTGTTTTTT. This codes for CASSQPQGNTGELFF.

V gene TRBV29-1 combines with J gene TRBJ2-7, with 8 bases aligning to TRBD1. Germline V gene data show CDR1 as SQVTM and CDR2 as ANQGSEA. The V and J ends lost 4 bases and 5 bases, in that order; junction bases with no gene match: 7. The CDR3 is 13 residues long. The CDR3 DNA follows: TGCAGCGTTGGAACAGGGGGTTTCCACGAGCAGTACTTC. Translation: CSVGTGGFHEQYF.

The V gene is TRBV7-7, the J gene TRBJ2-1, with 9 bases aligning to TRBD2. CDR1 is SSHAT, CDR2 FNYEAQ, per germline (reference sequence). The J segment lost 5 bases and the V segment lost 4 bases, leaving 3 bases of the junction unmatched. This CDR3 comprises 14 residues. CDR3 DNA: TGTGCCAGCAGCTCGGCTAGCGGGGACAATGAGCAGTTCTTC. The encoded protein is CASSSASGDNEQFF.

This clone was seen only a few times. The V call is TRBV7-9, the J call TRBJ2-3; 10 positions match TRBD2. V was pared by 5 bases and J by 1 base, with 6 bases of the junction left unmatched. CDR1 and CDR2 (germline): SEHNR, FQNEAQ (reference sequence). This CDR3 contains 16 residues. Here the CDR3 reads CASSAPGTSGTDTQYF. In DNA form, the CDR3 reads TGTGCCAGCAGCGCCCCCGGGACTAGCGGCACAGATACGCAGTATTTT.

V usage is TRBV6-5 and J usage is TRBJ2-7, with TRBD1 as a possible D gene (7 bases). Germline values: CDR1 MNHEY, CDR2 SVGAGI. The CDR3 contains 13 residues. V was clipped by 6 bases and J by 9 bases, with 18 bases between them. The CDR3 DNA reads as TGTGCCAGCAGGGAGGGACAGCCGAACAGGCAGTACTTC. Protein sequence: CASREGQPNRQYF.

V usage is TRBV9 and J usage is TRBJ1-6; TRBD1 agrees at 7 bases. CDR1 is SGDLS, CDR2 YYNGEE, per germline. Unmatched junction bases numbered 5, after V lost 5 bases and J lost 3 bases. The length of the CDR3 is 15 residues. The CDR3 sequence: CASSPGDSYNSPLHF. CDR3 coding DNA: TGTGCCAGCAGTCCAGGGGACAGCTATAATTCACCCCTCCACTTT.

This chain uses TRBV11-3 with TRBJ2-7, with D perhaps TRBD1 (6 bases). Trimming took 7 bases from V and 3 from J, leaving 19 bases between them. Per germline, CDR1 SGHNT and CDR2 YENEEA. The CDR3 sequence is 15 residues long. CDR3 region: CASTLDRHPFYEQYF. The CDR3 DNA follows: TGTGCCAGCACCCTAGACAGGCACCCTTTCTACGAGCAGTACTTC.

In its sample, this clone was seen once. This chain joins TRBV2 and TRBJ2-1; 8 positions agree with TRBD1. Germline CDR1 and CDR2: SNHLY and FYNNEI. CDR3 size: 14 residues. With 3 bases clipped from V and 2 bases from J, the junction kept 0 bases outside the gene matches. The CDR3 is CASSDRGPYNEQFF. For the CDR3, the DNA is TGTGCCAGCAGTGACAGGGGGCCCTACAATGAGCAGTTCTTC. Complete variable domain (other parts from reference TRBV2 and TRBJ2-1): EPEVTQTPSHQVTQMGQEVILRCVPISNHLYFYWYRQILGQKVEFLVSFYNNEISEKSEIFDDQFSVERPDGSNFTLKIRSTKLEDSAMYFCASSDRGPYNEQFFGPGTRLTVL.

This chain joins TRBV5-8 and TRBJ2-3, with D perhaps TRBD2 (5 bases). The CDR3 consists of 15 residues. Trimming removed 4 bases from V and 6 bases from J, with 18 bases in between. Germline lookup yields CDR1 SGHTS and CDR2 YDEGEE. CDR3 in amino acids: CASSPLLWERDTQYF. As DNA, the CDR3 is TGTGCCAGCAGCCCCCTTTTATGGGAGAGGGATACGCAGTATTTT.

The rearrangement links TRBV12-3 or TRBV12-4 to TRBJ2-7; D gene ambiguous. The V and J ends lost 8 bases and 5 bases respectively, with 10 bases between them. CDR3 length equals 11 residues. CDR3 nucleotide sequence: TGTGCCAGCTCTCGGTCCCACGAGCAGTACTTC. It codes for CASSRSHEQYF.

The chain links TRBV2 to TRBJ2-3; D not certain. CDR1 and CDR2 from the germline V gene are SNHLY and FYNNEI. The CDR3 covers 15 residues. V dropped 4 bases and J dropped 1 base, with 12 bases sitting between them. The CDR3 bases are TGTGCCAGCAGTGCGCAGAACAGCCGCACAGATACGCAGTATTTT. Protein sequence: CASSAQNSRTDTQYF.

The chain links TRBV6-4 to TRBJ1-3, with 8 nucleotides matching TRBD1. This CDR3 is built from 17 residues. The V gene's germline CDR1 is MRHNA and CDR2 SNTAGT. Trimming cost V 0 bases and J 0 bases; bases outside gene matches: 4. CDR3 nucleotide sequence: TGTGCCAGCAGTGACTCAGGACAGGGACACTCTGGAAACACCATATATTTT. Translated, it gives CASSDSGQGHSGNTIYF.

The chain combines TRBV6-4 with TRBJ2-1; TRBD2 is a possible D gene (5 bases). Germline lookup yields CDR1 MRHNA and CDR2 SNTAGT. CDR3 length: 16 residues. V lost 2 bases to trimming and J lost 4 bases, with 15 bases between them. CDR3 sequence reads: CASSDGRAGLYNEQFF. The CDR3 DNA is TGTGCCAGCAGTGACGGTCGGGCGGGCCTATACAATGAGCAGTTCTTC.

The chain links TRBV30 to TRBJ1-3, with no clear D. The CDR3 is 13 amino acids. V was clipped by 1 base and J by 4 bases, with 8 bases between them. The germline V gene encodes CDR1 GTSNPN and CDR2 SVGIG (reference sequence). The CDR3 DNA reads TGTGCCTGGAGTGAAACTCCCGGAAACACCATATATTTT. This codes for CAWSETPGNTIYF.

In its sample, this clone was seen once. The CDR3 sequence is CASSLEQALNSPLHF. The DNA for the CDR3 is TGCGCCAGCAGCTTGGAACAGGCACTTAATTCACCCCTCCACTTT. This sequence joins TRBV5-1 and TRBJ1-6; perhaps TRBD1 as D (5 bases). The CDR3 length is 15 residues. CDR1 SGHRS and CDR2 YFSETQ come from the germline V gene. V lost 0 bases and J lost 6, with 10 bases in between.